Sequencing of this T cell receptor (beta chain) was carried out in a study of beta chain features in type 1 diabetes. Overall study results and limits: Type 1 diabetes patients had moderately but significantly shorter TCRB CDR3s in all four CD4+ subsets.

Notes on this clone: Its target is unknown.

One heparinised blood draw, averaging about 116 mL, came from each donor. CD45RO/CCR7/CD25/CD127/CD95/CD27 staining was used to isolate CD4+ naive, central memory, regulatory and stem cell-like memory cells by sorting. The CDR3 loop spans 15 amino acids. The germline V and J ends were trimmed by 9 bases and 1 base, with 18 bases remaining between them. From germline, CDR1 is SNHLY and CDR2 FYNNEI. Reverse transcription of all isolated RNA meant that expressed TCRB transcripts were sequenced. The assay was immunoSEQ multiplex PCR, and TCRdb's table has in-frame clones only and misses some. Among 200,000 to 250,000 clones, approximately 10% were seen once, and the ten largest hold 1% to 1.5%.

The chain couples TRBV2 to TRBJ1-1, with TRBD1 as a possible D gene (6 bases). The clonotype was recovered from a man between 18 and 35 years old in good health. Material for sequencing was central memory CD4+ T cells from blood. The CDR3 bases are TGTGCCAGGGGTTACGGGGGCAGAGAGAACACTGAAGCTTTCTTT. This gives the protein CARGYGGRENTEAFF.